The T cell receptor (beta chain) under discussion was sequenced for a study of T cell repertoires in cytomegalovirus infection. Germline V CDR1 and CDR2: SGHNT, YENEEA. V was trimmed by 0 bases and J by 8 bases, leaving 7 bases between them. This CDR3 region has 13 residues. This clonotype was seen ten or more times. Its specificity is unknown. Via MiXCR, TCRdb re-called the reads, giving one row per CDR3 protein. The table records more than 250,000 distinct CDR3 sequences, approximately 25% of them present only once. This specimen was cultured PBMCs, taken from culture after CMV antigen stimulation. The source is a human donor in good health (CMV status not recorded). Some clones in this sample may be carry-over from other donors' samples. The chain couples TRBV11-3 to TRBJ2-2; D unclear. The CDR3 nucleotides read TGTGCCAGCAGCTTAGATCACGGGGGGGAGCTGTTTTTT. It translates to CASSLDHGGELFF.